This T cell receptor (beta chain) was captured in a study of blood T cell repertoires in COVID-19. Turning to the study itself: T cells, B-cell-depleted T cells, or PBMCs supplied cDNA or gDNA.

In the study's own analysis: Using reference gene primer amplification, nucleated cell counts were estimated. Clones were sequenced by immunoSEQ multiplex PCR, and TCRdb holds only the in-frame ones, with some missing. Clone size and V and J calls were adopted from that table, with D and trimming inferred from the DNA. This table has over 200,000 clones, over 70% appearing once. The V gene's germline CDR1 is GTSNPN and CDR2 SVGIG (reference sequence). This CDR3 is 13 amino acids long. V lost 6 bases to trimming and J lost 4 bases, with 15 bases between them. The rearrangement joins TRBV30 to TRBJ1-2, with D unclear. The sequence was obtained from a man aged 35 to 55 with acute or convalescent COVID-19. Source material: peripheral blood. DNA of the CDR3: TGTGCCTGTGTCTCCGACTCCGGCTATGGCTACACCTTC. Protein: CACVSDSGYGYTF.